This TCR beta chain appears in the sequencing data of a study of control samples from healthy donors and cancer patients. The CDR3 spans 14 residues. The junction had 2 bases not matched to a gene; V was cut back by 3 bases and J by 8 bases. CDR1 is SGDLS, CDR2 YYNGEE, per germline. Some clones are missing from TCRdb's copy, which holds only in-frame ones; the method was immunoSEQ multiplex PCR. The sample has fewer than 200,000 clones, around 95% seen once. The sequencing sample was made of blood. V gene TRBV9 combines with J gene TRBJ2-1; 13 nucleotides align to TRBD2. The receptor's source is an older woman in good health. Here the CDR3 DNA reads TGTGCCAGCAGCGAGGGACTAGCGGGGTATGAGCAGTTCTTC. This sequence encodes CASSEGLAGYEQFF.